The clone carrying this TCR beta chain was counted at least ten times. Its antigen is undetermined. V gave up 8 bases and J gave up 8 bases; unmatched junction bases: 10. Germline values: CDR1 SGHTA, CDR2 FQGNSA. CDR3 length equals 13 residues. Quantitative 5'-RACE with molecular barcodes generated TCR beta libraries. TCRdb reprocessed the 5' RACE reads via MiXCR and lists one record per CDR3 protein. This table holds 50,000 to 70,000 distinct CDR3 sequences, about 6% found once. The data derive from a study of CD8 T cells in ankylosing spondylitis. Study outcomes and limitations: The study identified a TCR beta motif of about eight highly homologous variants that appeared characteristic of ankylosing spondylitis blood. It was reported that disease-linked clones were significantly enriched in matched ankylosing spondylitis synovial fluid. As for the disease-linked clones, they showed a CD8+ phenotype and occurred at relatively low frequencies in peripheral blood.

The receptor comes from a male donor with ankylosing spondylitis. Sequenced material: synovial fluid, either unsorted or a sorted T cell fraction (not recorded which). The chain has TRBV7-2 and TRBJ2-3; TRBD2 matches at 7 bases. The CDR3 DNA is TGTGCCAGCGGACCGACTAGCCCCGGTACGCAGTATTTT. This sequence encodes CASGPTSPGTQYF.